Below are 31 T cell receptor beta chains sequenced from a single sample in a study of beta chain features in type 1 diabetes. Sequenced material consisted of expressed TCRB transcripts (all of the isolated RNA was reverse transcribed). Only in-frame clones appear in the TCRdb table, and some are missing; sequencing was by immunoSEQ multiplex PCR. The table includes under 450,000 clones, 14% detected once. Sequences were obtained from naive CD4+ T cells from blood. The receptors were sampled from a man younger than 45 in good health.

This clone was detected a few times. V usage is TRBV7-9 and J usage is TRBJ2-4, with D maybe TRBD2 (6 bases). CDR1 SEHNR and CDR2 FQNEAQ come from the germline V gene (reference sequence). The CDR3 covers 17 residues. Trimming left V 0 bases short and J 5 bases short, with 17 bases between. The CDR3 region has the DNA TGTGCCAGCAGCTTAGCGAGGGGCTGGCGGGACCAAAACATTCAGTACTTC. Protein product: CASSLARGWRDQNIQYF.

Points on this clone: The sample contains more than one DNA sequence encoding this CDR3. The chain is built from TRBV18 and TRBJ2-1, with D possibly called TRBD1 or TRBD2 (5 bases each). CDR3 length: 16 residues. CDR1 is KGHSH, CDR2 LQKENI, per germline. V was cut by 3 bases and J by 1 base, with 13 bases left in between. The CDR3 here is CASSPTGTGSYNEQFF. In DNA form, the CDR3 reads TGTGCCAGCTCACCTACCGGGACGGGTTCCTACAATGAGCAGTTCTTC.

This clone was counted only a few times. V usage is TRBV19 and J usage is TRBJ2-6; TRBD1 agrees at 7 bases. Germline CDR1 is LNHDA and CDR2 is SQIVND (reference sequence). V trimming: 5 bases; J trimming: 4 bases; junction bases outside the gene matches: 2. The CDR3 has 14 residues. The CDR3 region is CASSAQGGANVLTF. CDR3 in DNA: TGTGCCAGTAGTGCACAGGGGGGGGCCAACGTCCTGACTTTC.

The chain is built from TRBV6-4 and TRBJ2-5; D gene uncertain. The CDR3 length is 13 residues. Germline lookup yields CDR1 MRHNA and CDR2 SNTAGT. The V end lost 6 bases, the J end lost 0 bases, and 8 bases lay between the germline ends. CDR3 residues: CASRRWDQETQYF. In nucleotides, the CDR3 is TGTGCCAGCAGGCGGTGGGACCAAGAGACCCAGTACTTC.

This clone was counted only a few times. The chain couples TRBV25-1 to TRBJ2-5; D ambiguous. CDR3 length: 12 residues. Germline CDR1 MGHDK, CDR2 SYGVNS. V was cut by 1 base and J by 5 bases, with 5 bases left in between. In DNA, the CDR3 is TGTGCCAGCAGTGAATCGAAGGAGACCCAGTACTTC. Its translation: CASSESKETQYF.

This clone was picked up a small number of times. The chain recombines TRBV18 with TRBJ2-5, with 8 bases lining up with TRBD2. Germline V gene lookup returns CDR1 KGHSH and CDR2 LQKENI. The CDR3 is 16 amino acids. V trimming: 3 bases; J trimming: 3 bases; junction bases outside the gene matches: 9. The CDR3 nucleotides are TGTGCCAGCTCACCTTCCGGGGCGGGAGGTAAAGAGACCCAGTACTTC. Its protein is CASSPSGAGGKETQYF.

This clone has only a few counts. The CDR3 nucleotides are TGTGCCAGCAGCCGGGGGACTAGCGGGGGCCCGAACACCGGGGAGCTGTTTTTT. Amino acid sequence: CASSRGTSGGPNTGELFF. The rearrangement links TRBV5-4 to TRBJ2-2; TRBD2 aligns across 14 bases. The V gene end was trimmed by 4 bases and the J gene end by 0 bases; junction bases not matched to a gene: 5. The germline V gene encodes CDR1 SGHNT and CDR2 YYREEE (reference sequence). This CDR3 contains 18 residues.

This clone was observed a handful of times. The same CDR3 can be traced to other DNA sequences in this sample. The J gene is TRBJ2-1, the V gene TRBV6-5; 8 nucleotides match TRBD1. CDR3 length: 15 amino acids. CDR1 is MNHEY, CDR2 SVGAGI, per germline. Losses at the gene ends were 3 bases for V and 3 bases for J; bases not matched to a gene: 4. The chain's CDR3 is CASSYDRGSYNEQFF. The DNA of the CDR3 is TGTGCCAGCAGTTATGACAGGGGAAGCTACAATGAGCAGTTCTTC.

The rearrangement joins TRBV27 to TRBJ1-5; D not certain. Germline assignment: CDR1 MNHEY and CDR2 SMNVEV (reference sequence). V was cut by 4 bases and J by 7 bases, with 14 bases left in between. This CDR3 has 14 residues. CDR3 loop: CASSSRSARQPQHF. The DNA of the CDR3 is TGTGCCAGCAGTTCTAGATCCGCGAGACAGCCCCAGCATTTT.

This clone occurred many times. The CDR3 loop reads CAGGGEKLFF. In DNA form, the CDR3 reads TGTGCCGGAGGTGGTGAAAAACTGTTTTTT. The chain has TRBV7-9 and TRBJ1-4, with unresolved D. This CDR3 contains 10 residues. Germline V lookup: CDR1 SEHNR, CDR2 FQNEAQ (reference sequence). Trimming took 11 bases from V and 7 from J, leaving 8 bases between them. Together with reference TRBV7-9 and TRBJ1-4, the CDR3 gives the full variable domain: DTGVSQNPRHKITKRGQNVTFRCDPISEHNRLYWYRQTLGQGPEFLTYFQNEAQLEKSRLLSDRFSAERPKGSFSTLEIQRTEQGDSAMYLCAGGGEKLFFGSGTQLSVL.

There are a few counts of this clone. This chain joins TRBV7-8 and TRBJ1-2; TRBD1 matches 7 bases. CDR3 length equals 14 residues. Germline V lookup: CDR1 SGHVS, CDR2 FQNEAQ. V trimming: 4 bases; J trimming: 4 bases; junction bases outside the gene matches: 6. The CDR3 DNA reads TGTGCCAGCAGCTCCCGACAGGGAATCTATGGCTACACCTTC. Its translation: CASSSRQGIYGYTF.

This chain links TRBV2 with TRBJ1-4; TRBD1 is a possible D gene (5 bases). The CDR3 contains 15 residues. V was clipped by 6 bases and J by 5 bases, with 16 bases between them. Germline CDR1 reads SNHLY; CDR2 reads FYNNEI. CDR3 bases: TGTGCCAGCAGCATCCACCAGGGCTCCAATGAAAAACTGTTTTTT. This codes for CASSIHQGSNEKLFF.

The V call is TRBV5-6, the J call TRBJ1-1; D is perhaps TRBD1 (5 bases). CDR3 length equals 9 residues. Germline assignment: CDR1 SGHDT and CDR2 YYEEEE. The CDR3 reads CFGGTEAFF. In DNA, the CDR3 is TGTTTTGGGGGCACTGAAGCTTTCTTT.

The chain recombines TRBV30 with TRBJ2-1; 11 positions agree with TRBD1. CDR1 and CDR2 from the germline V gene are GTSNPN and SVGIG (reference sequence). V lost 5 bases to trimming and J lost 6 bases; unmatched junction nucleotides: 6. The CDR3 spans 14 residues. CDR3 sequence (DNA): TGTGCCTGGGAGCAGGGACAGGGGGTCAATGAGCAGTTCTTC. It is translated as CAWEQGQGVNEQFF.

As concerns this clone: The sample holds other DNA sequences that translate to the same CDR3. V and J are TRBV29-1 and TRBJ1-1, with D possibly being TRBD1 (6 bases). The CDR3 has 13 amino acids. Germline lookup yields CDR1 SQVTM and CDR2 ANQGSEA. Deletions cut 3 bases from V and 1 base from J, with 9 bases between. The CDR3 loop reads CSVDRGPNTEAFF. In nucleotides, the CDR3 is TGCAGCGTTGACAGGGGACCGAACACTGAAGCTTTCTTT. The complete variable domain, with remaining parts taken from reference TRBV29-1 and TRBJ1-1, reads SAVISQKPSRDICQRGTSLTIQCQVDSQVTMMFWYRQQPGQSLTLIATANQGSEATYESGFVIDKFPISRPNLTFSTLTVSNMSPEDSSIYLCSVDRGPNTEAFFGQGTRLTVV.

The chain is built from TRBV27 and TRBJ2-5; D possibly corresponds to TRBD2 (6 bases). The CDR3 spans 18 residues. The V end was cut by 8 bases, the J end by 1 base, with 26 bases between. CDR1 MNHEY and CDR2 SMNVEV come from the germline V gene (reference sequence). CDR3: CASYGPPENGGLQETQYF. The CDR3 bases are TGTGCCAGCTATGGGCCCCCCGAGAACGGGGGACTCCAAGAGACCCAGTACTTC.

This clone has a handful of counts. This rearrangement joins TRBV7-9 to TRBJ1-2; D gene unclear. The germline gives CDR1 SEHNR, CDR2 FQNEAQ (reference sequence). The CDR3 sequence is 16 residues long. The ends were cut back, 1 base at V and 6 bases at J, with 18 bases in the middle. Here the CDR3 DNA reads TGTGCCAGCAGCTTAGGCCTGGGTGACGGTATGAATGGCTACACCTTC. Protein product: CASSLGLGDGMNGYTF.

This sequence joins TRBV15 and TRBJ2-7; 9 bases are a match to TRBD1. With 0 bases clipped from V and 6 bases from J, the junction kept 6 bases outside the gene matches. CDR1 LNHNV and CDR2 YYDKDF come from the germline V gene (reference sequence). This CDR3 has 15 residues. CDR3 sequence (DNA): TGTGCCACCAGCAGAGATACAGGGGGCGCGAGCGAGCAGTACTTC. Encoded protein: CATSRDTGGASEQYF.

The chain recombines TRBV7-2 with TRBJ2-7; D gene uncertain. V lost 5 bases and J 2 bases, leaving 16 bases between the germline ends. CDR1 SGHTA and CDR2 FQGNSA come from the germline V gene. This CDR3 has 15 residues. CDR3 nucleotides: TGTGCCAGCAGCCCCGGCGCGCGGATTCCCTACGAGCAGTACGTC. It is translated as CASSPGARIPYEQYV.

This clone was seen a handful of times. This chain connects TRBV2 to TRBJ2-7, with unresolved D. Germline lookup yields CDR1 SNHLY and CDR2 FYNNEI. V lost 3 bases, J lost 1 base, and 4 bases lay in between. This CDR3 is built from 12 residues. For the CDR3, the DNA is TGTGCCAGCAGTGAGGAATCCTACGAGCAGTACTTC. Amino acid sequence: CASSEESYEQYF.

This chain connects TRBV10-3 to TRBJ2-7; 7 bases are a match to TRBD2. Germline V lookup: CDR1 ENHRY, CDR2 SYGVKD. With 0 bases clipped from V and 4 bases from J, the junction kept 3 bases outside the gene matches. CDR3 length equals 14 residues. In DNA, the CDR3 is TGTGCCATCAGTGAGTCTGGCGGGGGTTACGAGCAGTACTTC. As protein: CAISESGGGYEQYF.

The chain combines TRBV7-9 with TRBJ1-3; D ambiguous. Germline V gives CDR1 SEHNR, CDR2 FQNEAQ (reference sequence). V was shortened by 5 bases and J by 9 bases, with 14 bases between the two germline ends. CDR3 length equals 13 residues. CDR3 DNA sequence: TGTGCCAGCAGCCGAGCTGGTAGTTCCACCATATATTTT. It specifies CASSRAGSSTIYF.

This rearrangement joins TRBV6-5 to TRBJ1-1, with D maybe TRBD1 (6 bases). V lost 0 bases and J lost 4, with 12 bases in between. CDR3 size: 15 residues. CDR1 and CDR2 (germline): MNHEY, SVGAGI. This chain's CDR3 is CASSYSAGASTEAFF. For the CDR3, the DNA is TGTGCCAGCAGTTACTCGGCAGGGGCCAGCACTGAAGCTTTCTTT.

CDR3 sequence reads: CASSQGVGYGYTF. The CDR3 DNA sequence: TGTGCCAGCAGCCAGGGGGTCGGGTATGGCTACACCTTC. The chain is built from TRBV14 and TRBJ1-2; maybe TRBD1 (5 bases). The germline V and J ends were trimmed by 3 bases and 5 bases, with 10 bases remaining between them. This CDR3 comprises 13 residues. Germline CDR1 is SGHDN and CDR2 is FVKESK.

This clone has more than one count but fewer than ten. The junction does not match germline at one end; this may be a read error. The DNA for the CDR3 is TGTGCCAGCAGCTTACTTCAGAACAATAAGCAGTTCTTC. This codes for CASSLLQNNKQFF. The chain is built from TRBV7-6 and TRBJ2-1; D not resolved. Germline CDR1 and CDR2: SGHVS and FNYEAQ. The CDR3 runs 13 residues.

This clone was recorded a few times. The V gene is TRBV30, the J gene TRBJ1-2; tentatively, D is TRBD1 (5 bases). Germline loops: CDR1 GTSNPN, CDR2 SVGIG (reference sequence). CDR3 length equals 14 residues. The V end lost 5 bases, the J end lost 4 bases, and 17 bases lay between the germline ends. CDR3 residues: CAWDSIPGGYGYTF. Written as DNA, the CDR3 is TGTGCCTGGGACAGCATCCCTGGGGGCTATGGCTACACCTTC.

This clone was counted a few times. The chain carries TRBV29-1 and TRBJ1-5, with no clear D. CDR3 size: 13 residues. V was trimmed by 3 bases and J by 3 bases, leaving 9 bases between them. The germline CDR1 and CDR2 sequences are SQVTM and ANQGSEA. CDR3 protein: CSVEETYNQPQHF. The CDR3 DNA reads as TGCAGCGTTGAGGAGACATACAATCAGCCCCAGCATTTT. The whole variable domain, remainder taken from reference TRBV29-1 and TRBJ1-5, is SAVISQKPSRDICQRGTSLTIQCQVDSQVTMMFWYRQQPGQSLTLIATANQGSEATYESGFVIDKFPISRPNLTFSTLTVSNMSPEDSSIYLCSVEETYNQPQHFGDGTRLSIL.

J is TRBJ2-4 and V is TRBV19, with D unresolved. This CDR3 has 13 residues. CDR1 and CDR2 from the germline V gene are LNHDA and SQIVND (reference sequence). Trimming cost V 4 bases and J 0 bases, with 4 bases left between them. This chain's CDR3 is CASSNLAKNIQYF. The CDR3 DNA follows: TGTGCCAGTAGTAATCTAGCCAAAAACATTCAGTACTTC.

The J gene is TRBJ2-7, the V gene TRBV7-3; D is uncertain. Germline V gene sequence: CDR1 SGHTA, CDR2 FQGTGA. The CDR3 totals 14 residues. The V gene lost 1 base and the J gene lost 1 base, with 8 bases spanning the gap. The CDR3 region is CASSLIGRSYEQYV. Written as DNA, the CDR3 is TGTGCCAGCAGCTTAATAGGACGGTCCTACGAGCAGTACGTC.

Ten or more counts support this clone. The junction departs from germline at one end; a sequencing error may be responsible. The J gene is TRBJ2-7, the V gene TRBV29-1; D call uncertain. From germline, CDR1 is SQVTM and CDR2 ANQGSEA. The CDR3 runs to 9 residues. As DNA, the CDR3 is TGCAGCTCTCCAACCAGTTGCCCCTTC. Protein sequence: CSSPTSCPF.

This clone was observed a handful of times. The genes are TRBV29-1 and TRBJ2-1; D is uncertain. Looked up from germline, CDR1 is SQVTM and CDR2 is ANQGSEA. Deletions cut 4 bases from V and 10 bases from J, with 8 bases between. CDR3 length: 10 amino acids. In DNA, the CDR3 is TGCAGCGTTGTTCAGCGAGAGCAGTTCTTC. Translated: CSVVQREQFF.